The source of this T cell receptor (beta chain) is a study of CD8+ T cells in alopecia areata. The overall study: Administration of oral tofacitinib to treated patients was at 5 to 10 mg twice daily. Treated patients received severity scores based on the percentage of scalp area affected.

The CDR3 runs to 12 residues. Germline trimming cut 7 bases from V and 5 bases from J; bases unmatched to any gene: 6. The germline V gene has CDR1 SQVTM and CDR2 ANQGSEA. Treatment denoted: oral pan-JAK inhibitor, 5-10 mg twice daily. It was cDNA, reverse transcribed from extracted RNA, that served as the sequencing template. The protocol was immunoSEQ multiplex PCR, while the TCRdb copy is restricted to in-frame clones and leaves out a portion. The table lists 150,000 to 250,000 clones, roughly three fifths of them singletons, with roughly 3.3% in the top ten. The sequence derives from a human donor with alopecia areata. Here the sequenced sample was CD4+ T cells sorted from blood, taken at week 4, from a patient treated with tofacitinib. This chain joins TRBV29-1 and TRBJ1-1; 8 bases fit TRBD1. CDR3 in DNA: TGCAGCGCGCGGACAGGGAGGACTGAAGCTTTCTTT. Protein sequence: CSARTGRTEAFF.